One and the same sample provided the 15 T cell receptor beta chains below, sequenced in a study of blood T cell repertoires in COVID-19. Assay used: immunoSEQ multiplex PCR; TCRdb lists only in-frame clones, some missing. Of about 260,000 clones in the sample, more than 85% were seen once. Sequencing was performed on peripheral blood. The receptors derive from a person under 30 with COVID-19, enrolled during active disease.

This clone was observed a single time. The CDR3 DNA reads TGTGCCACCAGCCGGACAGGGTTGGTAAATGAGCAGTTCTTC. Translating gives CATSRTGLVNEQFF. The chain is built from TRBV15 and TRBJ2-1; 8 positions match TRBD1. From germline, CDR1 is LNHNV and CDR2 YYDKDF (reference sequence). This CDR3 is 14 amino acids long. V gave up 5 bases and J gave up 7 bases; unmatched junction bases: 7.

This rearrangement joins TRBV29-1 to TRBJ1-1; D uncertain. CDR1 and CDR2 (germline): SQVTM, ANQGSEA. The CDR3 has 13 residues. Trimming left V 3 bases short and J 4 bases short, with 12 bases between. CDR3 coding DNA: TGCAGCGTTGAGGTAGAAAGCCTCACTGAAGCTTTCTTT. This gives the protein CSVEVESLTEAFF.

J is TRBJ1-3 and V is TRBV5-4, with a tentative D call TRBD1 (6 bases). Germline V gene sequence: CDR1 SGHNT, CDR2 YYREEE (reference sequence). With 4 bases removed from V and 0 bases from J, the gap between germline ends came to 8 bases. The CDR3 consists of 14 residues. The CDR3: CASSTDSSGNTIYF. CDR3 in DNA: TGTGCCAGCAGCACGGACAGCTCTGGAAACACCATATATTTT.

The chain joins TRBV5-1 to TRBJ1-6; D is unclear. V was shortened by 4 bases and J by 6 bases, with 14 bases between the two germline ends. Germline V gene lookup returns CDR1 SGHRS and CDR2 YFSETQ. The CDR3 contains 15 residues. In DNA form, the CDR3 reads TGCGCCAGCAGCGACACGTTCCGGGGTAATTCACCCCTCCACTTT. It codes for CASSDTFRGNSPLHF.

The CDR3 loop is CATSDRVNSYEQYF. CDR3 coding DNA: TGTGCCACCAGCGACAGGGTGAACTCCTACGAGCAGTACTTC. V gene TRBV24-1 combines with J gene TRBJ2-7, with TRBD1 matching over 7 bases. Germline CDR1 is KGHDR and CDR2 is SFDVKD. V shed 7 bases and J 0 bases; nucleotides not matched to a gene: 5. This CDR3 has 14 amino acids.

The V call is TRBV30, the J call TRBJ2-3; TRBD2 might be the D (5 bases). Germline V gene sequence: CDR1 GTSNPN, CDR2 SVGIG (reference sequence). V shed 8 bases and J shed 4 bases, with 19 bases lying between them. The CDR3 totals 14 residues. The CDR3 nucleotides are TGTGCCGCAAACCCCCTGGGGAGCGCAGATACGCAGTATTTT. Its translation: CAANPLGSADTQYF.

The CDR3 spells CASSSLPTGLGEQYF. The CDR3 region has the DNA TGTGCCAGCAGTTCCCTCCCGACAGGGCTCGGCGAGCAGTACTTC. This chain connects TRBV6-5 to TRBJ2-7, with TRBD1 identical over 7 bases. This CDR3 region has 15 residues. Looked up from germline, CDR1 is MNHEY and CDR2 is SVGAGI. The V and J ends lost 4 bases and 6 bases, in that order; junction bases with no gene match: 12.

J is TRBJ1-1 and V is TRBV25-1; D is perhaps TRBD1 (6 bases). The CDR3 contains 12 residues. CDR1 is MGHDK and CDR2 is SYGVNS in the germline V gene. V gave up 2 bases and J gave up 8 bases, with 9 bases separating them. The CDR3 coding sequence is TGTGCCAGCAGTGAAGCAGGGGCGGAAGCTTTCTTT. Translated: CASSEAGAEAFF.

The CDR3 bases are TGTGCCATCAGTGAGTTACAGGGAAACACCATATATTTT. It translates to CAISELQGNTIYF. The genes are TRBV10-3 and TRBJ1-3; no firm D call. This CDR3 region has 13 residues. The V gene's germline CDR1 is ENHRY and CDR2 SYGVKD. Trimming removed 1 base at V and 4 bases at J, with 5 bases between.

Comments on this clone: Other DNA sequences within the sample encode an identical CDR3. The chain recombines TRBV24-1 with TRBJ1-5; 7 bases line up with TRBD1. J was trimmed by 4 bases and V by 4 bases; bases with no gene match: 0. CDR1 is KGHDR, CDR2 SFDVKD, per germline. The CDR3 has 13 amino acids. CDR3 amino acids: CATSDRGNQPQHF. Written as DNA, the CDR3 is TGTGCCACCAGTGACAGGGGGAATCAGCCCCAGCATTTT.

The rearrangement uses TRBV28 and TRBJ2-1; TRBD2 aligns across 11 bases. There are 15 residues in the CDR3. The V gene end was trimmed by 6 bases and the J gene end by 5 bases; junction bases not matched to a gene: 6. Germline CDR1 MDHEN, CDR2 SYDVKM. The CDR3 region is CASRILAGGHNEQFF. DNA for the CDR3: TGTGCCAGCAGGATTCTAGCGGGAGGCCACAATGAGCAGTTCTTC. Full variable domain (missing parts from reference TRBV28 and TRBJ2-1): DVKVTQSSRYLVKRTGEKVFLECVQDMDHENMFWYRQDPGLGLRLIYFSYDVKMKEKGDIPEGYSVSREKKERFSLILESASTNQTSMYLCASRILAGGHNEQFFGPGTRLTVL.

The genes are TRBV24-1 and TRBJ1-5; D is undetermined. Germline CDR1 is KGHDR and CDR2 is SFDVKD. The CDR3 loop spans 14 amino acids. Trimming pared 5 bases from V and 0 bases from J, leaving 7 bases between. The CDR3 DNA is TGTGCCACCAGTGGTCACTATAGCAATCAGCCCCAGCATTTT. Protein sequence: CATSGHYSNQPQHF.

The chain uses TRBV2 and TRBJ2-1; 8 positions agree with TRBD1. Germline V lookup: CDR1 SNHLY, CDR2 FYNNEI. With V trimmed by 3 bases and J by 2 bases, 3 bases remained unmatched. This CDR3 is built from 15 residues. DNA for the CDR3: TGTGCCAGCAGTGAGGCAGGGGGCACCTACAATGAGCAGTTCTTC. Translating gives CASSEAGGTYNEQFF.

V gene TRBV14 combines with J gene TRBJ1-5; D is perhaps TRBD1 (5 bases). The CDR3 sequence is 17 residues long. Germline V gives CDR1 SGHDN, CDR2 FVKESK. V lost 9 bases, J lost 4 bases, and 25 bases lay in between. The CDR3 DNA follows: TGTGCCAGTCACGTGGGGGGGGAGGTGCAGAGTAATCAGCCCCAGCATTTT. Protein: CASHVGGEVQSNQPQHF.

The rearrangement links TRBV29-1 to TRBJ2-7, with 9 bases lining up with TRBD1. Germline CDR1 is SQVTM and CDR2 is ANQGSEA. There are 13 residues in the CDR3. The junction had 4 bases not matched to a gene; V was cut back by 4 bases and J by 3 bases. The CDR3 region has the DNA TGCAGCGTTGGGTGGGGACAGGGCTACGAGCAGTACTTC. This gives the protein CSVGWGQGYEQYF.